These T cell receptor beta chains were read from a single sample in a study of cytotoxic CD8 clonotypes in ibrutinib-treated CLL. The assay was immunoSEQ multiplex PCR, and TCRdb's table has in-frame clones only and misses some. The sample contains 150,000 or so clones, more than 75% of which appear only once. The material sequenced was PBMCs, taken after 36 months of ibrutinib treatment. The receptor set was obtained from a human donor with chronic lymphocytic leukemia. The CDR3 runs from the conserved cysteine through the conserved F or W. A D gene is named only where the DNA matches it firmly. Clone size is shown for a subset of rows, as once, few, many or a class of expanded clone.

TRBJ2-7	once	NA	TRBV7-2	CASSRVLDYEQYF
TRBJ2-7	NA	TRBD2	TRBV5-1	CASSLIAGLNEQYF
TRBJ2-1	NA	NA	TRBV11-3	CASSLGVSQGNNEQFF
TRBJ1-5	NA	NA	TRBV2	CASSEDRNLRPQHF
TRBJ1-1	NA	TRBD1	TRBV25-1	CASSPSGRGPTEAFF
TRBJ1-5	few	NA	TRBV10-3	CAISATDQPQHF
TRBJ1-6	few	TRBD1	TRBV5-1	CASSALGTGVRSPLHF
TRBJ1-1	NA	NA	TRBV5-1	CASRAGNTEAFF
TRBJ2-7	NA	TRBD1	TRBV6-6	CASRPGQGAKYF
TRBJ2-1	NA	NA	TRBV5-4	CASSQGRDEQFF
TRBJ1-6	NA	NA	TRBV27	CASSLLNSPLHF
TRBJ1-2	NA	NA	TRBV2	CASTLTGPYGYTF
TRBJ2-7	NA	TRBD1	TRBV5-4	CASSLGQGAYEQYF
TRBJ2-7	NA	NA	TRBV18	CASSLLPGSSSYEQYF
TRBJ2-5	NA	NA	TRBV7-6	CASSSPWYQETQYF
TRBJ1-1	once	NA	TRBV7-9	CASSSWKSGRGTEAFF
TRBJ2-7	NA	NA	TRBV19	CASSAITGWYEQYF
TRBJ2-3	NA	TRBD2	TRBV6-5	CASSYGSLAGGHSLYF
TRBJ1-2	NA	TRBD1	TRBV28	CASSSKLRQGKYGYTF
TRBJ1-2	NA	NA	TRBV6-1	CASSDGPNYGYTF
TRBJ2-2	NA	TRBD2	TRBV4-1	CASSQDSGGYTGELFF
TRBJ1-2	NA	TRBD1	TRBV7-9	CASSKGQGAGYTF
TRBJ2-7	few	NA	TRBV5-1	CASRLNYNSYEQYF
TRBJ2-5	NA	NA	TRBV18	CASSIGQRYTQYF
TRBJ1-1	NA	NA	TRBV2	CASSEEMNTEAFF
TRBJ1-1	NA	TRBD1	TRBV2	CASRNPPGTGGTEAFF
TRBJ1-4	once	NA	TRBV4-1	CASSQGGNRVGNEKLFF
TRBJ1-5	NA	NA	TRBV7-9	CASSLAQQAHQPQHF
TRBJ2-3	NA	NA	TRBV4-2	CASNPMGASNTDTQYF
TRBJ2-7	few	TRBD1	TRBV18	CASSSGPGTGDSEQYF
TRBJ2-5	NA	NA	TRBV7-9	CASGLQGYQETQYF
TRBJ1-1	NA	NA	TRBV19	CASRTGNTEAFF
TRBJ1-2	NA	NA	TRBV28	CASSLRSYGYTF
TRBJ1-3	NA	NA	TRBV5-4	CASSLDLWGLGTSGNTIYF
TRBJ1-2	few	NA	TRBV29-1	CSVRGGYGYTF
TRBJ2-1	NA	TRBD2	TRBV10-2	CASRIAGGGYEQFF
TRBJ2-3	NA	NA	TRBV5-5	CASSLFHLTGGTVTDTQYF
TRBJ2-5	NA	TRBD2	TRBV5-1	CASSLAWRGAPETQYF
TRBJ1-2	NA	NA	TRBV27	CASGSRVPYGYTF
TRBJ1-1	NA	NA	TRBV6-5	CASSYSSAIMNTEAFF
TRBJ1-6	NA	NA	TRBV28	CASSLFVGGDSPLHF
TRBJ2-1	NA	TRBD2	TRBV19	CASSIGGLGFNEQFF
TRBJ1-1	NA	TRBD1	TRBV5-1	CASSGETGLGTEAFF
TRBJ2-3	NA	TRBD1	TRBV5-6	CASSWAGQGHTDTQYF
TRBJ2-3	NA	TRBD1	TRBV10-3	CAKKDRGTSTDTQYF
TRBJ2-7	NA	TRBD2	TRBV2	CASIVSRGGPYEQYF
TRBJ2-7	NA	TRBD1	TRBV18	CASSSPGTGFWEQYF
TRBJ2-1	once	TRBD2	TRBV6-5	CASSSHPLLAEFF
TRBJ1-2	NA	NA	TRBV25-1	CASSESDVGRRGYTF
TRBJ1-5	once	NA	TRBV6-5	CASSFDNSLGQPQHF
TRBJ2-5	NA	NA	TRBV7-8	CASSQSGQPQETQYF
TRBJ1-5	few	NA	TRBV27	CASSLTLRVGDQPQHF
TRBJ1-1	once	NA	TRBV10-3	CASLMGTMNTEAFF
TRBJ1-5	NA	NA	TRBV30	CAWSGKGGQPQHF
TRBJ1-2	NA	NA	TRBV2	CASRETGTPLNGYTF